A selection of T cell receptor beta chains follows, all from one sample in a study of neoadjuvant anti-PD-1 for oral cavity cancer. Measured with immunoSEQ multiplex PCR; TCRdb has only the in-frame clones, and not every one. The data hold approximately 42,000 clones, with approximately 80% observed a single time. This sample comprised PBMCs, obtained after nivolumab (anti-PD-1) treatment. The source of these receptors is a person aged 35-79 years with oral cavity squamous cell carcinoma. Both conserved end residues are trimmed from each CDR3. The D gene is left open where the match is weak. Clone size is given for some rows only: seen once, a few or many times, or a class if the clone is expanded.

v_gene: TRBV30
d_gene: -
j_gene: TRBJ2-3
abundance: once
CDR3aa: AWSVGGTTADTQY

v_gene: TRBV6-1
d_gene: TRBD2
j_gene: TRBJ2-1
abundance: -
CDR3aa: ASNPLAGGYNEQF

v_gene: TRBV5-4
d_gene: TRBD1
j_gene: TRBJ2-1
abundance: -
CDR3aa: ASSFLDRGGNEQF

v_gene: TRBV5-6
d_gene: -
j_gene: TRBJ2-1
abundance: -
CDR3aa: ASSPGDNEQF

v_gene: TRBV2
d_gene: -
j_gene: TRBJ1-5
abundance: -
CDR3aa: ASSDKGMGNQPQH

v_gene: TRBV6-1
d_gene: -
j_gene: TRBJ1-5
abundance: few
CDR3aa: ASSEGWDMKPQH

v_gene: TRBV30
d_gene: TRBD1
j_gene: TRBJ1-5
abundance: few
CDR3aa: AWSRTGLGQPQH

v_gene: TRBV10-3
d_gene: -
j_gene: TRBJ2-7
abundance: -
CDR3aa: ATQGNEQY

v_gene: TRBV11-2
d_gene: TRBD2
j_gene: TRBJ2-7
abundance: -
CDR3aa: ASSLGAGAPYEQY

v_gene: TRBV2
d_gene: -
j_gene: TRBJ1-1
abundance: -
CDR3aa: ASSENRLNTEAF

v_gene: TRBV2
d_gene: -
j_gene: TRBJ1-1
abundance: -
CDR3aa: ASTSTGLTEAF

v_gene: TRBV5-1
d_gene: TRBD1
j_gene: TRBJ1-2
abundance: once
CDR3aa: ASSLTIDRGYGYT

v_gene: TRBV27
d_gene: -
j_gene: TRBJ2-7
abundance: -
CDR3aa: ASSPRVTLSYEQY

v_gene: TRBV14
d_gene: TRBD1
j_gene: TRBJ2-7
abundance: few
CDR3aa: ASSLGTGPLYEQY

v_gene: TRBV2
d_gene: -
j_gene: TRBJ1-2
abundance: few
CDR3aa: ASSALGTTNYGYT

v_gene: TRBV27
d_gene: -
j_gene: TRBJ1-5
abundance: -
CDR3aa: ASSLWQNQPQH

v_gene: TRBV15
d_gene: TRBD1
j_gene: TRBJ2-5
abundance: -
CDR3aa: ATSRVGRDRGTQY

v_gene: TRBV7-6
d_gene: TRBD2
j_gene: TRBJ2-1
abundance: -
CDR3aa: ASSLRLAGASSYNEQF

v_gene: TRBV10-1
d_gene: TRBD2
j_gene: TRBJ2-3
abundance: -
CDR3aa: ASSGGVAGGVYDTDTQY

v_gene: TRBV27
d_gene: -
j_gene: TRBJ2-7
abundance: -
CDR3aa: ASSPQVLSYEQY

v_gene: TRBV27
d_gene: -
j_gene: TRBJ1-4
abundance: -
CDR3aa: ASTRSSSFLTFEKLF

v_gene: TRBV6-1
d_gene: -
j_gene: TRBJ2-1
abundance: once
CDR3aa: ASSEVGGLDYNEQF

v_gene: TRBV2
d_gene: -
j_gene: TRBJ2-7
abundance: -
CDR3aa: ASRRTLWAREQY

v_gene: TRBV5-1
d_gene: -
j_gene: TRBJ2-3
abundance: -
CDR3aa: ASSTGPPSGADTQY

v_gene: TRBV7-3
d_gene: TRBD2
j_gene: TRBJ2-1
abundance: few
CDR3aa: ASSIQGSGRGGDEQF

v_gene: TRBV4-1
d_gene: TRBD2
j_gene: TRBJ2-1
abundance: medium-sized
CDR3aa: ASSQGLAGGPEGEQF

v_gene: TRBV7-9
d_gene: -
j_gene: TRBJ1-2
abundance: -
CDR3aa: ASTRKDYGYT

v_gene: TRBV28
d_gene: -
j_gene: TRBJ2-7
abundance: -
CDR3aa: ASGDGRLSYEQY

v_gene: TRBV27
d_gene: -
j_gene: TRBJ1-5
abundance: -
CDR3aa: ASSYGIRNQPQH

v_gene: TRBV28
d_gene: -
j_gene: TRBJ1-4
abundance: -
CDR3aa: ASSLEPPGEKLF

v_gene: TRBV27
d_gene: -
j_gene: TRBJ2-5
abundance: -
CDR3aa: ASSYSDRLETQY

v_gene: TRBV28
d_gene: -
j_gene: TRBJ2-1
abundance: -
CDR3aa: ASGQGQGNNEQF

v_gene: TRBV6-6
d_gene: -
j_gene: TRBJ2-2
abundance: -
CDR3aa: ATLFRGRGGELF

v_gene: TRBV29-1
d_gene: -
j_gene: TRBJ1-1
abundance: few
CDR3aa: TFTTPWGDTEAF

v_gene: TRBV7-8
d_gene: -
j_gene: TRBJ1-3
abundance: -
CDR3aa: ASSAGLFSHSGNTIY

v_gene: TRBV6-1
d_gene: -
j_gene: TRBJ1-5
abundance: -
CDR3aa: ASSEWGEQPQH

v_gene: TRBV6-6
d_gene: -
j_gene: TRBJ2-1
abundance: -
CDR3aa: ASRPGGRGINEQF

v_gene: TRBV18
d_gene: TRBD2
j_gene: TRBJ2-1
abundance: -
CDR3aa: ASSPLTSGPTGEQF

v_gene: TRBV30
d_gene: -
j_gene: TRBJ1-5
abundance: -
CDR3aa: AWTPRGEGGNQPQH

v_gene: TRBV4-1
d_gene: -
j_gene: TRBJ1-6
abundance: few
CDR3aa: ASSQGGVGRRTYNSPLH

v_gene: TRBV5-6
d_gene: TRBD1
j_gene: TRBJ2-7
abundance: -
CDR3aa: ASSRQGQTYEQY

v_gene: TRBV7-9
d_gene: -
j_gene: TRBJ2-5
abundance: -
CDR3aa: ASSSQGETQY

v_gene: TRBV27
d_gene: TRBD2
j_gene: TRBJ2-7
abundance: few
CDR3aa: ASSLHSGRDEQY

v_gene: TRBV6-1
d_gene: -
j_gene: TRBJ2-5
abundance: -
CDR3aa: ASTWVKETQY

v_gene: TRBV27
d_gene: -
j_gene: TRBJ1-2
abundance: -
CDR3aa: ASSLRGEGGYGYT

v_gene: TRBV27
d_gene: -
j_gene: TRBJ1-5
abundance: -
CDR3aa: ASSGRGEPQH

v_gene: TRBV6-5
d_gene: -
j_gene: TRBJ1-5
abundance: -
CDR3aa: ASRVGGNQPQH